This TCR beta chain was captured by sequencing in a study of blood T cell repertoires in COVID-19. Study information: The cDNA or gDNA used as material had been derived from T cells, B-cell-depleted T cells, or PBMCs.

Original methodology: From reference gene primer amplification, estimates of nucleated cell counts were derived. Here immunoSEQ multiplex PCR was the method, and the copy in TCRdb shows in-frame clones only, minus some. The V and J calls and clone size are taken from that table; D and trimming were inferred from the DNA. The data show under 100,000 clones, about 73% seen once. During active infection, Seattle patients enrolled and were then monitored through disease. The CDR3 has 14 residues. The germline V and J ends were trimmed by 0 bases and 1 base, with 8 bases remaining between them. Germline values: CDR1 SGHRS, CDR2 YFSETQ.

Sequences were obtained from peripheral blood. This chain uses TRBV5-1 with TRBJ2-7; D might be TRBD1 (6 bases). The source of this sequence is a man aged 55-75 years with COVID-19, enrolled during active disease. The CDR3 nucleotides are TGCGCCAGCAGCTTGGAGGGACATTCCTACGAGCAGTACTTC. Amino acid sequence: CASSLEGHSYEQYF. The whole variable domain, remainder taken from reference TRBV5-1 and TRBJ2-7, is KAGVTQTPRYLIKTRGQQVTLSCSPISGHRSVSWYQQTPGQGLQFLFEYFSETQRNKGNFPGRFSGRQFSNSRSEMNVSTLELGDSALYLCASSLEGHSYEQYFGPGTRLTVT.